The 23 T cell receptor beta chains listed next were all sequenced from one sample in a study of blood T cell repertoires in COVID-19. Assay used: immunoSEQ multiplex PCR; TCRdb lists only in-frame clones, some missing. The table has 200,000 to 250,000 clones, approximately 85% seen once. Material for sequencing was peripheral blood. These receptors all come from a woman in her 70s with COVID-19, enrolled during active disease.

The chain employs TRBV4-3 and TRBJ2-1, with D possibly being TRBD2 (5 bases). The CDR3 runs 13 residues. Trimming cost V 4 bases and J 5 bases, with 9 bases left between them. The germline V gene encodes CDR1 LGHNA and CDR2 YSLEER. CDR3 loop: CASSRGLDNEQFF. For the CDR3, the DNA is TGCGCCAGCAGCCGTGGACTTGACAATGAGCAGTTCTTC.

The chain uses TRBV5-6 and TRBJ2-6; tentative D call: TRBD2 (6 bases). There are 12 residues in the CDR3. The V gene lost 2 bases and the J gene lost 15 bases, with 12 bases spanning the gap. CDR1 and CDR2 (germline): SGHDT, YYEEEE. CDR3: CASSFFIGGLTF. CDR3 coding DNA: TGTGCCAGCAGCTTTTTCATCGGGGGCCTGACTTTC.

V usage is TRBV11-3 and J usage is TRBJ2-2; possible D gene TRBD2, 5 bases. Germline CDR1 and CDR2: SGHNT and YENEEA. The germline V and J ends were trimmed by 4 bases and 6 bases, with 12 bases remaining between them. This CDR3 region has 14 residues. The CDR3 nucleotides are TGTGCCAGCAGCTGGCAAAGAGGGTCCGGGGAGCTGTTTTTT. It codes for CASSWQRGSGELFF.

CDR3 sequence reads: CASSAQSSTDTQYF. The DNA for the CDR3 is TGTGCCAGCAGCGCACAGAGTAGCACAGATACGCAGTATTTT. The genes are TRBV9 and TRBJ2-3; D remains ambiguous. CDR3 length equals 14 residues. Trimming removed 3 bases at V and 0 bases at J, with 8 bases between. The V gene's germline CDR1 is SGDLS and CDR2 YYNGEE. Combining the CDR3 with reference TRBV9 and TRBJ2-3 gives the whole variable domain DSGVTQTPKHLITATGQRVTLRCSPRSGDLSVYWYQQSLDQGLQFLIQYYNGEERAKGNILERFSAQQFPDLHSELNLSSLELGDSALYFCASSAQSSTDTQYFGPGTRLTVL.

The table lists this clone with a few counts. The rearrangement links TRBV5-1 to TRBJ1-3; D remains unclear. CDR1 SGHRS and CDR2 YFSETQ come from the germline V gene. This CDR3 is 16 amino acids long. V was trimmed by 0 bases and J by 0 bases, leaving 10 bases between them. The CDR3 DNA sequence: TGCGCCAGCAGCTTGGAACTTACCAACTCTGGAAACACCATATATTTT. Translating gives CASSLELTNSGNTIYF.

This clone has just one count. The chain recombines TRBV5-1 with TRBJ2-2, with 11 bases matching TRBD2. The V segment lost 2 bases and the J segment 0 bases; nucleotides outside the gene matches: 3. The CDR3 sequence is 17 residues long. Germline V gene data show CDR1 as SGHRS and CDR2 as YFSETQ. CDR3 coding DNA: TGCGCCAGCAGCTTACTAGCGGGGGCCACGAACACCGGGGAGCTGTTTTTT. Its protein is CASSLLAGATNTGELFF.

The chain employs TRBV19 and TRBJ1-5; D is unresolved. The germline V and J ends were trimmed by 5 bases and 0 bases, with 5 bases remaining between them. Germline CDR1 reads LNHDA; CDR2 reads SQIVND (reference sequence). The CDR3 sequence is 13 residues long. The CDR3 protein is CASSPFSNQPQHF. Written as DNA, the CDR3 is TGTGCCAGTAGTCCATTTAGCAATCAGCCCCAGCATTTT.

The V call is TRBV7-9, the J call TRBJ1-4; D remains ambiguous. Trimming removed 5 bases at V and 13 bases at J, with 14 bases between. The CDR3 length is 12 residues. The V gene's germline CDR1 is SEHNR and CDR2 FQNEAQ (reference sequence). This CDR3 reads CASSPLGESLFF. CDR3 bases: TGTGCCAGCAGCCCCCTCGGGGAATCACTGTTTTTT.

This chain joins TRBV6-6 and TRBJ1-1, with 8 bases fitting TRBD1. Germline assignment: CDR1 MNHNY and CDR2 SVGAGI (reference sequence). Trimming took 2 bases from V and 5 from J; bases not matched to a gene: 10. This CDR3 has 16 residues. The CDR3 loop is CASSYGGQARGTEAFF. As DNA, the CDR3 is TGTGCCAGCAGTTACGGGGGACAGGCCAGAGGGACTGAAGCTTTCTTT.

The V and J genes are TRBV19 and TRBJ1-5, with TRBD1 matching over 12 bases. V lost 7 bases to trimming and J lost 7 bases; unmatched junction nucleotides: 8. The CDR3 runs 15 residues. CDR1 is LNHDA, CDR2 SQIVND, per germline (reference sequence). The CDR3 sequence: CASKKGQGAGQPQHF. The CDR3 nucleotides are TGTGCCAGTAAAAAGGGACAGGGGGCAGGGCAGCCCCAGCATTTT.

The chain recombines TRBV7-3 with TRBJ2-7; D is unresolved. The germline CDR1 and CDR2 sequences are SGHTA and FQGTGA. This CDR3 is built from 13 residues. Trimming removed 5 bases at V and 0 bases at J, with 8 bases between. CDR3 in DNA: TGTGCCAGCAGCCCCACAACCTCCTACGAGCAGTACTTC. It translates to CASSPTTSYEQYF.

The chain combines TRBV2 with TRBJ2-7; the match to TRBD1 covers 8 bases. This CDR3 is built from 14 residues. From germline, CDR1 is SNHLY and CDR2 FYNNEI. After removal of 7 bases from V and 4 bases from J, the junction contained 9 bases not matched to a gene. The CDR3 here is CASTERTGRYEQYF. The CDR3 nucleotides read TGTGCCAGCACTGAGAGGACAGGGAGATACGAGCAGTACTTC.

The chain employs TRBV5-1 and TRBJ1-1, with 9 bases matching TRBD1. The junction had 2 bases not matched to a gene; V was cut back by 4 bases and J by 1 base. The CDR3 runs to 14 residues. CDR1 and CDR2 from the germline V gene are SGHRS and YFSETQ. CDR3 sequence: CASSKGQGNTEAFF. The CDR3 region has the DNA TGCGCCAGCAGCAAGGGACAGGGGAACACTGAAGCTTTCTTT.

This clone was seen only a few times. V and J are TRBV7-2 and TRBJ1-2; 8 positions agree with TRBD1. Germline V lookup: CDR1 SGHTA, CDR2 FQGNSA. The CDR3 is 16 amino acids. Trimming took 2 bases from V and 4 from J; bases not matched to a gene: 9. The CDR3 DNA reads as TGTGCCAGCAGCTTACCCTTGGGACAGGACGCCTATGGCTACACCTTC. Protein product: CASSLPLGQDAYGYTF. Full variable domain (missing parts from reference TRBV7-2 and TRBJ1-2): GAGVSQSPSNKVTEKGKDVELRCDPISGHTALYWYRQSLGQGLEFLIYFQGNSAPDKSGLPSDRFSAERTGGSVSTLTIQRTQQEDSAVYLCASSLPLGQDAYGYTFGSGTRLTVV.

As DNA, the CDR3 is TGTGCCAGCAGCCCGAGAAAGACAGGGTTGGGCACTGAAGCTTTCTTT. Its translation is CASSPRKTGLGTEAFF. The rearrangement uses TRBV11-3 and TRBJ1-1, with 7 bases identical to TRBD1. Looked up from germline, CDR1 is SGHNT and CDR2 is YENEEA. The V and J ends lost 5 bases and 4 bases, in that order; junction bases with no gene match: 13. This CDR3 contains 16 residues.

The V and J genes are TRBV5-8 and TRBJ1-2; D is unclear. This CDR3 region has 15 residues. The ends were cut back, 0 bases at V and 9 bases at J, with 18 bases in the middle. Germline CDR1 reads SGHTS; CDR2 reads YDEGEE. The DNA of the CDR3 is TGTGCCAGCAGCTTGGGGTTTGAGGGAACACAGCGCTACACCTTC. It specifies CASSLGFEGTQRYTF.

This chain uses TRBV19 with TRBJ1-4; D is perhaps TRBD1 (5 bases). The V and J ends lost 7 bases and 2 bases respectively, with 14 bases between them. The germline V gene has CDR1 LNHDA and CDR2 SQIVND (reference sequence). The CDR3 is 15 residues long. DNA of the CDR3: TGTGCCAGTACCCTCCGGGGGGGGACTAATGAAAAACTGTTTTTT. Translating it yields CASTLRGGTNEKLFF.

The rearrangement joins TRBV15 to TRBJ1-1, with D uncertain. The CDR3 loop spans 13 amino acids. Germline loops: CDR1 LNHNV, CDR2 YYDKDF (reference sequence). V lost 5 bases and J 3 bases, leaving 10 bases between the germline ends. CDR3 protein: CATSGNRDTEAFF. The CDR3 DNA follows: TGTGCCACCAGCGGCAACAGAGACACTGAAGCTTTCTTT.

This chain joins TRBV6-5 and TRBJ2-7, with 8 bases that match TRBD1. With V trimmed by 10 bases and J by 6 bases, 14 bases remained unmatched. The CDR3 contains 14 residues. Germline loops: CDR1 MNHEY, CDR2 SVGAGI. In nucleotides, the CDR3 is TGTGCCACTGCCATGGTGAGGACAGGGAGCGAGCAGTACTTC. Translated: CATAMVRTGSEQYF.

The chain employs TRBV7-9 and TRBJ2-5; 8 bases map to TRBD2. The CDR3 spans 14 residues. V shed 6 bases and J 1 base; nucleotides not matched to a gene: 4. The germline V gene has CDR1 SEHNR and CDR2 FQNEAQ (reference sequence). CDR3 amino acids: CASSRSGIQETQYF. Written as DNA, the CDR3 is TGTGCCAGCAGTCGTAGCGGGATCCAAGAGACCCAGTACTTC.

Only one count was recorded for this clone. Here the CDR3 reads CASSDRGNTIYF. The CDR3 DNA reads TGTGCCAGCAGTGACCGGGGAAACACCATATATTTT. The V and J genes are TRBV6-1 and TRBJ1-3; D is unresolved. Trimming left V 3 bases short and J 4 bases short, with 4 bases between. The CDR3 consists of 12 residues. Germline CDR1 MNHNS, CDR2 SASEGT.

The chain employs TRBV4-2 and TRBJ1-1; no clear D gene. Deletions cut 0 bases from V and 8 bases from J, with 16 bases between. This CDR3 is 15 amino acids long. Germline loops: CDR1 LGHNA, CDR2 YNFKEQ. This chain's CDR3 is CASSQDRSGYREAFF. In DNA form, the CDR3 reads TGTGCCAGCAGCCAAGATCGTTCAGGCTATCGGGAAGCTTTCTTT.

This clone was detected only a few times. The J gene is TRBJ2-7, the V gene TRBV5-4, with a possible D match to TRBD1 (6 bases). The CDR3 extends over 15 amino acids. Germline-derived CDR1 and CDR2 are SGHNT and YYREEE (reference sequence). V shed 4 bases and J shed 2 bases, with 16 bases lying between them. The CDR3 spells CASSRPRGPTYEQYF. The CDR3 coding sequence is TGTGCCAGCAGCCGTCCCAGGGGACCAACCTACGAGCAGTACTTC. Looking up the rest from reference TRBV5-4 and TRBJ2-7 gives the full variable domain: ETGVTQSPTHLIKTRGQQVTLRCSSQSGHNTVSWYQQALGQGPQFIFQYYREEENGRGNFPPRFSGLQFPNYSSELNVNALELDDSALYLCASSRPRGPTYEQYFGPGTRLTVT.